The 24 T cell receptor beta chains below all came from one sample that was sequenced in a study of blood T cell repertoires in COVID-19. Sequencing was performed with immunoSEQ multiplex PCR; in TCRdb, only in-frame clones are kept and a portion is missing. The sample lists fewer than 50,000 clones, under 90% occurring once. The specimen was peripheral blood. The receptors shown here come from a man aged 55 to 70 with COVID-19, enrolled during active disease.

This clone has just a few counts. The genes are TRBV12-3 or TRBV12-4 and TRBJ1-4; the D gene is possibly TRBD1 (6 bases). This CDR3 spans 12 amino acids. Trimming removed 7 bases from V and 7 bases from J, with 10 bases in between. The CDR3 reads CASKGQLEKLFF. As DNA, the CDR3 is TGTGCCAGCAAAGGACAGCTTGAAAAACTGTTTTTT.

The chain links TRBV19 to TRBJ1-1; the D gene is possibly TRBD1 (6 bases). The germline V gene encodes CDR1 LNHDA and CDR2 SQIVND (reference sequence). The CDR3 covers 17 residues. With 6 bases removed from V and 0 bases from J, the gap between germline ends came to 20 bases. CDR3 nucleotide sequence: TGTGCCAGTAGCAGATACGGGACACGAGACATGAACACTGAAGCTTTCTTT. Protein product: CASSRYGTRDMNTEAFF.

This chain joins TRBV7-2 and TRBJ1-2; the match to TRBD1 covers 8 bases. V lost 5 bases to trimming and J lost 6 bases; unmatched junction nucleotides: 11. The CDR3 has 15 amino acids. Germline V lookup: CDR1 SGHTA, CDR2 FQGNSA. CDR3 loop: CASSPWGQADHGYTF. The DNA of the CDR3 is TGTGCCAGCAGCCCATGGGGACAGGCAGATCATGGCTACACCTTC.

This CDR3 is CASSGSGTGADTQYF. In DNA form, the CDR3 reads TGCGCCAGCAGCGGGAGTGGGACTGGCGCAGATACGCAGTATTTT. The V call is TRBV5-1, the J call TRBJ2-3; possible D gene TRBD2, 6 bases. V was cut by 4 bases and J by 4 bases, with 16 bases left in between. CDR3 length: 15 amino acids. Germline values: CDR1 SGHRS, CDR2 YFSETQ.

Here the CDR3 DNA reads TGCGCCAGCAGACCGGACAGAGTCGGGAATTCACCCCTCCACTTT. The encoded protein is CASRPDRVGNSPLHF. The chain uses TRBV5-1 and TRBJ1-6, with D tentatively TRBD1 (6 bases). This CDR3 comprises 15 residues. Between the trimmed V and J ends, which lost 5 bases and 7 bases, there was a span of 16 bases. Germline CDR1 and CDR2: SGHRS and YFSETQ.

The V gene is TRBV6-5, the J gene TRBJ1-5; D perhaps matches TRBD1 (5 bases). Germline V gives CDR1 MNHEY, CDR2 SVGAGI. Trimming left V 10 bases short and J 4 bases short, with 17 bases between. The CDR3 contains 14 residues. The CDR3 sequence: CATPGRGLNQPQHF. CDR3 bases: TGTGCCACGCCAGGCCGGGGGTTGAATCAGCCCCAGCATTTT.

The rearrangement links TRBV7-2 to TRBJ1-1, with TRBD1 matching over 8 bases. The V and J ends lost 0 bases and 11 bases, in that order; junction bases with no gene match: 11. Germline-derived CDR1 and CDR2 are SGHTA and FQGNSA. The CDR3 consists of 15 residues. The DNA for the CDR3 is TGTGCCAGCAGCTTAGCGCCCCAGGGGGCGCGGGTGGCTTTCTTT. Its protein is CASSLAPQGARVAFF.

The chain links TRBV24-1 to TRBJ1-2; D is unclear. Germline V gene sequence: CDR1 KGHDR, CDR2 SFDVKD. The CDR3 runs to 11 residues. V lost 5 bases to trimming and J lost 4 bases, with 4 bases between them. CDR3 loop: CATSAGYGYTF. CDR3 DNA: TGTGCCACCAGTGCCGGCTATGGCTACACCTTC.

The gene calls are TRBV7-9 and TRBJ2-7; 11 bases are shared with TRBD2. This CDR3 is built from 15 residues. The V and J ends lost 6 bases and 5 bases, in that order; junction bases with no gene match: 9. CDR1 is SEHNR, CDR2 FQNEAQ, per germline (reference sequence). The CDR3 sequence is CASRWGSGRADEQYF. CDR3 DNA: TGTGCCAGCAGGTGGGGTAGCGGGAGGGCGGACGAGCAGTACTTC.

The rearrangement uses TRBV19 and TRBJ2-1; 7 nucleotides agree with TRBD1. V shed 6 bases, J shed 3 bases, and the junction held 11 bases outside the gene matches. This CDR3 is built from 16 residues. Germline V gene sequence: CDR1 LNHDA, CDR2 SQIVND (reference sequence). CDR3 sequence reads: CASRNLQGRRYNEQFF. The DNA of the CDR3 is TGTGCCAGTAGAAATCTACAGGGGCGCCGCTACAATGAGCAGTTCTTC.

The chain carries TRBV9 and TRBJ2-6; possible D gene TRBD1, 6 bases. The CDR3 contains 15 residues. CDR1 and CDR2 (germline): SGDLS, YYNGEE. The ends were cut back, 3 bases at V and 0 bases at J, with 7 bases in the middle. The CDR3 reads CASSAGVSGANVLTF. In nucleotides, the CDR3 is TGTGCCAGCAGCGCAGGGGTCTCTGGGGCCAACGTCCTGACTTTC.

This clone was observed a handful of times. The chain employs TRBV5-6 and TRBJ1-2, with 7 bases identical to TRBD1. The trim removed 4 bases at V and 2 bases at J, leaving 8 bases unmatched. The CDR3 consists of 15 residues. Germline V gene data show CDR1 as SGHDT and CDR2 as YYEEEE. The chain's CDR3 is CASSLSGTVNYGYTF. The DNA of the CDR3 is TGTGCCAGCAGCCTGTCCGGGACAGTAAACTATGGCTACACCTTC.

The chain links TRBV19 to TRBJ1-6; 9 bases map to TRBD1. V was clipped by 4 bases and J by 14 bases; unmatched bases: 15. This CDR3 region has 16 residues. The germline V gene has CDR1 LNHDA and CDR2 SQIVND (reference sequence). The CDR3 protein is CASSTAGTGKITTLHF. CDR3 DNA: TGTGCCAGTAGTACCGCGGGGACAGGGAAAATCACAACCCTCCACTTT. The full variable domain, rest sourced from reference TRBV19 and TRBJ1-6, is DGGITQSPKYLFRKEGQNVTLSCEQNLNHDAMYWYRQDPGQGLRLIYYSQIVNDFQKGDIAEGYSVSREKKESFPLTVTSAQKNPTAFYLCASSTAGTGKITTLHFGNGTRLTVT.

This rearrangement joins TRBV5-6 to TRBJ1-5; 8 positions match TRBD1. The CDR3 covers 15 residues. V lost 4 bases to trimming and J lost 7 bases; unmatched junction nucleotides: 10. The germline CDR1 and CDR2 sequences are SGHDT and YYEEEE. The CDR3, as DNA: TGTGCCAGCAGCCGAGGACAGGGCCTGGCCCAGCCCCAGCATTTT. Residues: CASSRGQGLAQPQHF.

The chain joins TRBV2 to TRBJ1-4; D is perhaps TRBD1 (6 bases). Germline loops: CDR1 SNHLY, CDR2 FYNNEI. The CDR3 spans 16 residues. The V end lost 7 bases, the J end lost 8 bases, and 23 bases lay between the germline ends. CDR3 loop: CASNLVGPRQGEKLFF. CDR3 DNA: TGTGCCAGCAATCTCGTTGGTCCTCGGCAGGGGGAAAAACTGTTTTTT.

The chain is built from TRBV5-1 and TRBJ1-5; D unclear. V lost 4 bases, J lost 4 bases, and 9 bases lay in between. The CDR3 contains 13 residues. Germline CDR1 SGHRS, CDR2 YFSETQ. The chain's CDR3 is CASSQETNQPQHF. CDR3 sequence (DNA): TGCGCCAGCAGCCAGGAAACGAATCAGCCCCAGCATTTT.

The rearrangement links TRBV2 to TRBJ2-7; D perhaps matches TRBD1 (6 bases). The germline V gene has CDR1 SNHLY and CDR2 FYNNEI. The CDR3 covers 13 residues. V lost 5 bases, J lost 5 bases, and 13 bases lay in between. CDR3 nucleotides: TGTGCCAGCAGTCAACAGGGTGCCAACGAGCAGTACTTC. As protein: CASSQQGANEQYF. The full variable domain, its missing parts supplied by reference TRBV2 and TRBJ2-7, is EPEVTQTPSHQVTQMGQEVILRCVPISNHLYFYWYRQILGQKVEFLVSFYNNEISEKSEIFDDQFSVERPDGSNFTLKIRSTKLEDSAMYFCASSQQGANEQYFGPGTRLTVT.

V gene TRBV20-1 combines with J gene TRBJ1-1; D not resolved. CDR1 DFQATT and CDR2 SNEGSKA come from the germline V gene (reference sequence). The CDR3 contains 13 residues. V was cut by 5 bases and J by 1 base, with 11 bases left in between. Here the CDR3 reads CSAGGSGNTEAFF. In DNA, the CDR3 is TGCAGTGCTGGTGGCTCGGGGAACACTGAAGCTTTCTTT.

This chain uses TRBV7-2 with TRBJ2-1; TRBD2 matches 13 bases. CDR3 length equals 16 residues. With V trimmed by 2 bases and J by 10 bases, 8 bases remained unmatched. Per germline, CDR1 SGHTA and CDR2 FQGNSA. CDR3 sequence: CASSLPGTSGTREQFF. For the CDR3, the DNA is TGTGCCAGCAGCTTACCAGGGACTAGCGGGACGAGGGAGCAGTTCTTC.

The V gene is TRBV6-5, the J gene TRBJ1-1, with D maybe TRBD1 (5 bases). The V end was cut by 4 bases, the J end by 5 bases, with 14 bases between. CDR3 length: 14 residues. Germline V CDR1 and CDR2: MNHEY, SVGAGI. In DNA, the CDR3 is TGTGCCAGCAGTTCCCTGCGGGGGGGGACTGAAGCTTTCTTT. It specifies CASSSLRGGTEAFF.

The chain couples TRBV29-1 to TRBJ1-2, with D unclear. Trimming shortened V by 0 bases and J by 4 bases, and 12 bases separated the two germline ends. The CDR3 length is 14 residues. Germline values: CDR1 SQVTM, CDR2 ANQGSEA. DNA for the CDR3: TGCAGCGTTGAAGATATTGCAGGCAGCTATGGCTACACCTTC. The encoded protein is CSVEDIAGSYGYTF.

This chain links TRBV19 with TRBJ2-2, with a possible D match to TRBD1 (5 bases). Germline V gene lookup returns CDR1 LNHDA and CDR2 SQIVND (reference sequence). The V end was cut by 2 bases, the J end by 6 bases, with 10 bases between. The length of the CDR3 is 14 residues. The CDR3 here is CASSINRQAGELFF. CDR3 sequence (DNA): TGTGCCAGTAGTATAAACAGGCAGGCCGGGGAGCTGTTTTTT.

The rearrangement uses TRBV3-1 (or the pseudogene TRBV3-2) and TRBJ1-6; 8 nucleotides match TRBD1. There are 19 residues in the CDR3. V was pared by 4 bases and J by 5 bases, with 16 bases of the junction left unmatched. Germline V gives CDR1 LGHDT, CDR2 YNNKEL (reference sequence). The CDR3 loop is CASSLPPETGEGDNSPLHF. The CDR3 DNA is TGTGCCAGCAGCCTACCCCCGGAGACAGGGGAGGGTGATAATTCACCCCTCCACTTT.

In DNA, the CDR3 is TGTGCCAGCACCCTACCACCCACAGATACGCAGTATTTT. It is translated as CASTLPPTDTQYF. The J gene is TRBJ2-3, the V gene TRBV28; no clear D. CDR1 and CDR2 from the germline V gene are MDHEN and SYDVKM. Trimming left V 7 bases short and J 2 bases short, with 10 bases between. The CDR3 sequence is 13 residues long.